This TCR beta chain was recovered during a study of T cells expressing NK-cell markers. Looked up from germline, CDR1 is SGHAT and CDR2 is FQNNGV. This CDR3 contains 14 residues. No DNA is given; TCRdb re-called the 5' RACE reads and lists each CDR3 protein once. Its listing shows about 260,000 distinct CDR3 sequences. The clonotype originates from a woman aged 18-70 years in good health. The sequenced material came from blood T cells: a sorted CD56 or NKG2C T cell subset, CD4+ or CD8+ T cells, or bulk PBMC T cells (not recorded which). The chain has TRBV11-2 and TRBJ2-1. CDR3 region: CASSLDLGTNEQFF.